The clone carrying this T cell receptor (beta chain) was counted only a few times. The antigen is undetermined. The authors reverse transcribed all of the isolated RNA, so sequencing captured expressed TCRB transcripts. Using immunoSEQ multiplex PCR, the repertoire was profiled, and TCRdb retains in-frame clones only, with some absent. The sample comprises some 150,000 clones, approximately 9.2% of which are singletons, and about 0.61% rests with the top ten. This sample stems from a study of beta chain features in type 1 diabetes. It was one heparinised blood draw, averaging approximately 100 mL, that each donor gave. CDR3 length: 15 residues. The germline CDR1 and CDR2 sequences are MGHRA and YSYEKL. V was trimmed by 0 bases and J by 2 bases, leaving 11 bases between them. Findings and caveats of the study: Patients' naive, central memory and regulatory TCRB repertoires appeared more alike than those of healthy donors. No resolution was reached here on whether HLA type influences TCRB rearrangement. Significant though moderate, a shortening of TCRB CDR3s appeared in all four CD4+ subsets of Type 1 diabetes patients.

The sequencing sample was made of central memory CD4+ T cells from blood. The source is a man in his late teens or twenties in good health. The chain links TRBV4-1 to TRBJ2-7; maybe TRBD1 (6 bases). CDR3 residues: CASSQDWTATYEQYF. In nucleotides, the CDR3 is TGCGCCAGCAGCCAAGATTGGACAGCAACCTACGAGCAGTACTTC.